The 20 T cell receptor beta chains listed next were all sequenced from one sample in a study of CD4 T cells in relation to SARS-CoV-2 and coronaviruses. Unexposed donor CD4+ T cells date from about 2011-2019, before the COVID-19 pandemic. Here immunoSEQ multiplex PCR was the method, and the copy in TCRdb shows in-frame clones only, minus some. The sample has about 65,000 clones, over 70% seen once. Sequencing was carried out using memory CD4+ T cells from PBMCs. All receptors come from a human donor in good health.

The CDR3 here is CASRTTVQGYTF. CDR3 in DNA: TGTGCCAGCAGGACTACAGTACAGGGCTACACCTTC. The J gene is TRBJ1-2, the V gene TRBV6-5; D unresolved. There are 12 residues in the CDR3. Germline CDR1 reads MNHEY; CDR2 reads SVGAGI. V was clipped by 6 bases and J by 8 bases, with 13 bases between them.

This chain joins TRBV4-3 and TRBJ2-5; TRBD2 matches at 8 bases. The CDR3 length is 15 residues. V was clipped by 2 bases and J by 5 bases; unmatched bases: 7. Germline CDR1 reads LGHNA; CDR2 reads YSLEER. CDR3 amino acids: CASSQYGGVRETQYF. CDR3 nucleotides: TGCGCCAGCAGCCAATACGGGGGGGTACGGGAGACCCAGTACTTC.

The chain couples TRBV29-1 to TRBJ2-3; D is unclear. Per the germline V gene, CDR1 is SQVTM and CDR2 is ANQGSEA. V was cut by 4 bases and J by 1 base, with 6 bases left in between. The CDR3 spans 12 residues. CDR3 protein: CSVASGTDTQYF. The CDR3 region has the DNA TGCAGCGTTGCGTCGGGCACAGATACGCAGTATTTT.

The J gene is TRBJ1-3, the V gene TRBV3-1 (or the pseudogene TRBV3-2); maybe TRBD1 (5 bases). Germline CDR1 and CDR2: LGHDT and YNNKEL (reference sequence). V was clipped by 5 bases and J by 9 bases, with 20 bases between them. This CDR3 is built from 15 residues. The CDR3 DNA sequence: TGTGCCAGCAGCTTTGGGCATGCGGACGGGGGCACCATATATTTT. Its translation is CASSFGHADGGTIYF.

This sequence joins TRBV11-2 and TRBJ2-1; no clear D gene. The V gene lost 6 bases and the J gene lost 2 bases, with 2 bases spanning the gap. The germline CDR1 and CDR2 sequences are SGHAT and FQNNGV. This CDR3 has 11 residues. CDR3 sequence: CASSPYNEQFF. In DNA form, the CDR3 reads TGTGCCAGCAGTCCCTACAATGAGCAGTTCTTC.

The J gene is TRBJ2-7, the V gene TRBV6-5; a possible D gene is TRBD1 (5 bases). The V gene's germline CDR1 is MNHEY and CDR2 SVGAGI. The CDR3 sequence is 15 residues long. V lost 11 bases and J 2 bases, leaving 22 bases between the germline ends. The CDR3 region has the DNA TGTGCCCGCCCTGGTGACAGTGGAGCCACCTACGAGCAGTACTTC. Residues: CARPGDSGATYEQYF.

The V call is TRBV5-1, the J call TRBJ2-7; 12 bases are shared with TRBD2. With 3 bases clipped from V and 0 bases from J, the junction kept 4 bases outside the gene matches. The germline gives CDR1 SGHRS, CDR2 YFSETQ. The CDR3 has 16 residues. The CDR3 region has the DNA TGCGCCAGCAGCTCCCAGACTAGCGGGAGCTCCTACGAGCAGTACTTC. Protein sequence: CASSSQTSGSSYEQYF.

The chain recombines TRBV18 with TRBJ1-3, with D perhaps matching TRBD1 (6 bases). The CDR3 sequence is 19 residues long. V dropped 5 bases and J dropped 0 bases, with 23 bases sitting between them. Germline CDR1 reads KGHSH; CDR2 reads LQKENI. In DNA form, the CDR3 reads TGTGCCAGCTCATCAAATCTCGGACAGTCCACTTCCTCTGGAAACACCATATATTTT. Its protein is CASSSNLGQSTSSGNTIYF. The full variable domain, in which reference TRBV18 and TRBJ1-3 provide the parts outside the CDR3, is NAGVMQNPRHLVRRRGQEARLRCSPMKGHSHVYWYRQLPEEGLKFMVYLQKENIIDESGMPKERFSAEFPKEGPSILRIQQVVRGDSAAYFCASSSNLGQSTSSGNTIYFGEGSWLTVV.

This clone was found once. The chain uses TRBV19 and TRBJ1-2; D not resolved. Per the germline V gene, CDR1 is LNHDA and CDR2 is SQIVND (reference sequence). The CDR3 sequence is 14 residues long. V was shortened by 5 bases and J by 3 bases, with 13 bases between the two germline ends. The CDR3 nucleotides read TGTGCCAGTAGTGTCTCCGGAACGGACTATGGCTACACCTTC. This encodes CASSVSGTDYGYTF.

The chain uses TRBV19 and TRBJ2-1; weak D call: TRBD2 (5 bases). This CDR3 is built from 13 residues. CDR1 and CDR2 from the germline V gene are LNHDA and SQIVND (reference sequence). Between the trimmed V and J ends, which lost 6 bases and 5 bases, there was a span of 11 bases. CDR3 sequence (DNA): TGTGCCAGTAGGAACCGGGGTGACAATGAGCAGTTCTTC. Protein sequence: CASRNRGDNEQFF.

The chain is built from TRBV2 and TRBJ1-5; D unresolved. Germline-derived CDR1 and CDR2 are SNHLY and FYNNEI. Trimming left V 0 bases short and J 7 bases short, with 10 bases between. The CDR3 runs 14 residues. CDR3 sequence: CASSEATGRQPQHF. Written as DNA, the CDR3 is TGTGCCAGCAGTGAAGCTACCGGGAGACAGCCCCAGCATTTT.

The rearrangement joins TRBV2 to TRBJ2-1, with D unresolved. Trimming left V 6 bases short and J 8 bases short, with 14 bases between. The germline V gene has CDR1 SNHLY and CDR2 FYNNEI. This CDR3 is 13 amino acids long. CDR3 nucleotides: TGTGCCAGCAGAAGAGACGGCCTGGATGAGCAGTTCTTC. Protein product: CASRRDGLDEQFF.

The chain uses TRBV24-1 and TRBJ1-5; no firm D call. Trimming removed 4 bases at V and 2 bases at J, with 11 bases between. The V gene's germline CDR1 is KGHDR and CDR2 SFDVKD. The CDR3 covers 15 residues. The CDR3 DNA follows: TGTGCCACCAGTGACGCCACCGGGGGCAATCAGCCCCAGCATTTT. It yields the protein CATSDATGGNQPQHF.

V and J are TRBV14 and TRBJ2-2; D is unclear. This CDR3 has 13 amino acids. Germline CDR1 is SGHDN and CDR2 is FVKESK. Trimming took off 2 bases at V and 4 bases at J, with 5 bases between the two ends. CDR3 coding DNA: TGTGCCAGCAGCCAACAGCGCACCGGGGAGCTGTTTTTT. It encodes CASSQQRTGELFF.

CDR3 in amino acids: CASSQDLMNYEQYF. Written as DNA, the CDR3 is TGTGCCAGCAGCCAAGATCTGATGAACTACGAGCAGTACTTC. The rearrangement links TRBV3-1 (or the pseudogene TRBV3-2) to TRBJ2-7; D remains unclear. This CDR3 is 14 amino acids long. Germline V lookup: CDR1 LGHDT, CDR2 YNNKEL (reference sequence). V lost 0 bases and J lost 3, with 9 bases in between.

The chain carries TRBV2 and TRBJ1-6; TRBD1 matches 7 bases. Losses at the gene ends were 7 bases for V and 8 bases for J; bases not matched to a gene: 5. The length of the CDR3 is 13 residues. Germline CDR1 SNHLY, CDR2 FYNNEI. CDR3 nucleotide sequence: TGTGCCAGCAACGACAGGGAATATTCACCCCTCCACTTT. Translation gives CASNDREYSPLHF. Drawing the rest from reference TRBV2 and TRBJ1-6, the complete variable domain is EPEVTQTPSHQVTQMGQEVILRCVPISNHLYFYWYRQILGQKVEFLVSFYNNEISEKSEIFDDQFSVERPDGSNFTLKIRSTKLEDSAMYFCASNDREYSPLHFGNGTRLTVT.

CDR3 in amino acids: CASTPLRDSRTDTQYF. The CDR3 region has the DNA TGTGCCAGCACCCCCCTCCGGGACAGTCGCACAGATACGCAGTATTTT. J is TRBJ2-3 and V is TRBV7-9; 7 nucleotides agree with TRBD1. Germline V CDR1 and CDR2: SEHNR, FQNEAQ (reference sequence). This CDR3 is built from 16 residues. Trimming at V came to 7 bases and at J to 1 base, leaving 11 bases not matched to a gene.

The chain has TRBV7-3 and TRBJ1-1, with D unclear. The germline V gene encodes CDR1 SGHTA and CDR2 FQGTGA. Between the trimmed V and J ends, which lost 3 bases and 1 base, there was a span of 6 bases. The CDR3 length is 13 residues. DNA of the CDR3: TGTGCCAGCAGCTTCCAGGAGAACACTGAAGCTTTCTTT. Translating gives CASSFQENTEAFF.

V and J are TRBV10-2 and TRBJ2-3; D remains ambiguous. The germline V gene has CDR1 WSHSY and CDR2 SAAADI. The CDR3 runs 14 residues. Trimming shortened V by 2 bases and J by 0 bases, and 6 bases separated the two germline ends. CDR3 sequence (DNA): TGCGCCAGCAGTGAGGGGGTGAGCACAGATACGCAGTATTTT. Its translation: CASSEGVSTDTQYF.

The chain combines TRBV5-4 with TRBJ2-3, with 11 bases aligning to TRBD2. Germline V gives CDR1 SGHNT, CDR2 YYREEE (reference sequence). V shed 3 bases, J shed 3 bases, and the junction held 6 bases outside the gene matches. The CDR3 spans 16 residues. The CDR3 protein is CASSSRIAGGTDTQYF. Written as DNA, the CDR3 is TGTGCCAGCAGCTCCAGGATAGCGGGGGGGACAGATACGCAGTATTTT.